This T cell receptor beta chain is drawn from a study of T cell responses to AZD1222 COVID-19 vaccine. CDR1 is LGHNA and CDR2 is YNFKEQ in the germline V gene. This CDR3 comprises 16 residues. J was trimmed by 3 bases and V by 1 base; bases with no gene match: 2. This clone was counted a single time. Method: immunoSEQ multiplex PCR; TCRdb's copy keeps in-frame clones and lacks some. The table has 120,000 or so clones, roughly 89% seen once. The specimen comprised peripheral blood, sampled 28 days after the second AZD1222 dose. The sequence was collected from an adult who received the AZD1222 COVID-19 vaccine. The V and J genes are TRBV4-2 and TRBJ2-7; TRBD2 matches at 14 bases. This CDR3 reads CASSQAGTSGSYEQYF. DNA of the CDR3: TGTGCCAGCAGCCAAGCGGGGACTAGCGGGAGCTACGAGCAGTACTTC.